A selection of T cell receptor beta chains follows, all from one sample in a study of T cells after yellow fever vaccination. TCRdb re-called the 5' RACE reads through MiXCR, storing one row per CDR3 protein. The data contain hundreds of thousands of distinct CDR3 sequences, around a sixth of them singletons. This material consisted of PBMCs, taken before the yellow fever booster vaccination. The source is a man aged 18 to 30 who received the YFV17D yellow fever vaccine. The CDR3 runs from the conserved cysteine through the conserved F or W. D genes are given only for firm matches. The listing skips clone size in some rows; elsewhere it reads once, few, many or a size class.

v_call: TRBV6-1
clone_size: few
d_call: .
j_call: TRBJ2-5
cdr3_aa: CASSEALGAGQETQYF
cdr3_nt: TGTGCCAGCAGTGAAGCGCTCGGGGCGGGGCAAGAGACCCAGTACTTC

v_call: TRBV5-1
clone_size: few
d_call: TRBD2
j_call: TRBJ2-1
cdr3_aa: CASSLGGGGDEQFF
cdr3_nt: TGCGCCAGCAGCTTGGGCGGGGGGGGTGATGAGCAGTTCTTC

v_call: TRBV5-1
clone_size: .
d_call: .
j_call: TRBJ2-2
cdr3_aa: CASSSSQGSTDGELFF
cdr3_nt: TGCGCCAGCAGCTCAAGTCAGGGGTCTACGGACGGGGAGCTGTTTTTT

v_call: TRBV7-6
clone_size: .
d_call: TRBD1
j_call: TRBJ1-2
cdr3_aa: CASSLAGQGLNGYTF
cdr3_nt: TGTGCCAGCAGCTTAGCTGGACAGGGACTGAATGGCTACACCTTC

v_call: TRBV6-5
clone_size: .
d_call: .
j_call: TRBJ2-2
cdr3_aa: CATRPGATGELFF
cdr3_nt: TGTGCCACCCGACCGGGGGCCACCGGGGAGCTGTTTTTT

v_call: TRBV4-2
clone_size: .
d_call: .
j_call: TRBJ2-2
cdr3_aa: CASSQTLRRFGDTGELFF
cdr3_nt: TGTGCCAGCAGCCAAACCCTACGTCGGTTCGGCGACACCGGGGAGCTGTTTTTT

v_call: TRBV7-8
clone_size: few
d_call: TRBD1
j_call: TRBJ2-1
cdr3_aa: CASSLGTAYEQFF
cdr3_nt: TGTGCCAGCAGCCTCGGGACAGCCTATGAGCAGTTCTTC

v_call: TRBV19
clone_size: .
d_call: TRBD1
j_call: TRBJ1-2
cdr3_aa: CASRDRGKANYGYTF
cdr3_nt: TGTGCCAGCCGGGACAGGGGTAAAGCTAACTATGGCTACACCTTC

v_call: TRBV6-2/TRBV6-3
clone_size: .
d_call: .
j_call: TRBJ2-5
cdr3_aa: CASSYGPVETQYF
cdr3_nt: TGTGCCAGCAGTTACGGTCCCGTTGAGACCCAGTACTTC

v_call: TRBV4-3
clone_size: few
d_call: TRBD2
j_call: TRBJ2-1
cdr3_aa: CASSWGTGLAYNEQFF
cdr3_nt: TGCGCCAGCTCATGGGGAACGGGACTAGCCTACAATGAGCAGTTCTTC

v_call: TRBV15
clone_size: few
d_call: .
j_call: TRBJ2-5
cdr3_aa: CATSRRRGAQETQYF
cdr3_nt: TGTGCCACCAGCAGGAGGCGCGGGGCACAAGAGACCCAGTACTTC

v_call: TRBV12-3/TRBV12-4
clone_size: once
d_call: TRBD2
j_call: TRBJ2-3
cdr3_aa: CASSFVALAGGTDTQYF
cdr3_nt: TGTGCCAGCAGTTTCGTGGCCCTAGCGGGGGGGACAGATACGCAGTATTTT

v_call: TRBV24-1
clone_size: few
d_call: TRBD1
j_call: TRBJ2-5
cdr3_aa: CATLPGQSFQETQYF
cdr3_nt: TGTGCCACCCTCCCGGGACAGTCCTTCCAAGAGACCCAGTACTTC

v_call: TRBV6-5
clone_size: few
d_call: .
j_call: TRBJ2-3
cdr3_aa: CASSYSGQGLPDTQYF
cdr3_nt: TGTGCCAGCAGTTACTCGGGGCAGGGGCTGCCAGATACGCAGTATTTT

v_call: TRBV19
clone_size: many
d_call: .
j_call: TRBJ1-1
cdr3_aa: CASCSPTASNTEAFF
cdr3_nt: TGTGCCAGTTGTAGTCCGACAGCATCGAACACTGAAGCTTTCTTT

v_call: TRBV6-2/TRBV6-3
clone_size: few
d_call: .
j_call: TRBJ2-3
cdr3_aa: CASSSETAPDTQYF
cdr3_nt: TGTGCCAGCAGTTCCGAAACAGCTCCAGATACGCAGTATTTT

v_call: TRBV9
clone_size: .
d_call: .
j_call: TRBJ2-5
cdr3_aa: CASSVSQGQETQYF
cdr3_nt: TGTGCCAGCAGCGTTAGTCAGGGCCAAGAGACCCAGTACTTC

v_call: TRBV7-2
clone_size: .
d_call: .
j_call: TRBJ2-1
cdr3_aa: CASGPLSYNEQFF
cdr3_nt: TGTGCCAGCGGACCCCTATCCTACAATGAGCAGTTCTTC

v_call: TRBV4-3
clone_size: few
d_call: TRBD1
j_call: TRBJ1-6
cdr3_aa: CASSQKPGTGHSPLHF
cdr3_nt: TGCGCCAGCAGCCAAAAGCCCGGGACAGGGCATTCACCCCTCCACTTT

v_call: TRBV18
clone_size: .
d_call: .
j_call: TRBJ1-1
cdr3_aa: CASSPSFGSGNTEAFF
cdr3_nt: TGTGCCAGCTCACCCTCGTTCGGGTCCGGGAACACTGAAGCTTTCTTT

v_call: TRBV30
clone_size: few
d_call: .
j_call: TRBJ2-3
cdr3_aa: CAWSPGDTDTQYF
cdr3_nt: TGTGCCTGGAGTCCCGGGGACACAGATACGCAGTATTTT

v_call: TRBV12-3/TRBV12-4
clone_size: few
d_call: .
j_call: TRBJ1-6
cdr3_aa: CASSLRNWDSPLHF
cdr3_nt: TGTGCCAGCAGTTTGAGGAATTGGGATTCACCCCTCCACTTT

v_call: TRBV7-2
clone_size: few
d_call: .
j_call: TRBJ1-3
cdr3_aa: CASSAGEGSGNTIYF
cdr3_nt: TGTGCCAGCAGCGCCGGTGAGGGCTCTGGAAACACCATATATTTT

v_call: TRBV29-1
clone_size: .
d_call: .
j_call: TRBJ1-3
cdr3_aa: CSVEDRLRQSSGNTIYF
cdr3_nt: TGCAGCGTTGAAGATCGGTTGCGTCAGAGCTCTGGAAACACCATATATTTT

v_call: TRBV10-3
clone_size: few
d_call: .
j_call: TRBJ1-2
cdr3_aa: CAISESEGYGYTF
cdr3_nt: TGTGCCATCAGTGAGTCGGAAGGATATGGCTACACCTTC

v_call: TRBV20-1
clone_size: many
d_call: .
j_call: TRBJ2-1
cdr3_aa: CSARDVGSSYNEQFF
cdr3_nt: TGCAGTGCTAGAGATGTGGGGAGCTCCTACAATGAGCAGTTCTTC

v_call: TRBV19
clone_size: .
d_call: .
j_call: TRBJ2-1
cdr3_aa: CASKVRGNDEQFF
cdr3_nt: TGTGCCAGTAAGGTACGGGGGAACGATGAGCAGTTCTTC

v_call: TRBV20-1
clone_size: .
d_call: TRBD2
j_call: TRBJ2-4
cdr3_aa: CSAQSGGSAKNIQYF
cdr3_nt: TGCAGTGCCCAGTCGGGCGGGAGCGCCAAAAACATTCAGTACTTC

v_call: TRBV20-1
clone_size: few
d_call: TRBD1
j_call: TRBJ1-2
cdr3_aa: CSALGTGEGYTF
cdr3_nt: TGCAGTGCCCTCGGGACAGGGGAAGGCTACACCTTC

v_call: TRBV3-1
clone_size: many
d_call: TRBD2
j_call: TRBJ2-3
cdr3_aa: CASSPTSGVTDTQYF
cdr3_nt: TGTGCCAGCAGCCCGACTAGCGGAGTCACAGATACGCAGTATTTT

v_call: TRBV12-3/TRBV12-4
clone_size: .
d_call: .
j_call: TRBJ2-7
cdr3_aa: CASSWMENYEQYF
cdr3_nt: TGTGCCAGCAGTTGGATGGAAAACTACGAGCAGTACTTC

v_call: TRBV20-1
clone_size: .
d_call: .
j_call: TRBJ2-1
cdr3_aa: CSAHLLRDNEQFF
cdr3_nt: TGCAGTGCCCACCTCCTAAGGGACAATGAGCAGTTCTTC

v_call: TRBV7-6
clone_size: .
d_call: TRBD2
j_call: TRBJ2-3
cdr3_aa: CASSPTAGGRDTQYF
cdr3_nt: TGTGCCAGCAGCCCCACGGCGGGGGGGCGAGATACGCAGTATTTT

v_call: TRBV7-2
clone_size: many
d_call: .
j_call: TRBJ1-1
cdr3_aa: CASSSGFMYTEAFF
cdr3_nt: TGTGCCAGCAGCTCAGGTTTCATGTACACTGAAGCTTTCTTT

v_call: TRBV4-3
clone_size: few
d_call: TRBD1
j_call: TRBJ2-3
cdr3_aa: CASSQGQGGDTQYF
cdr3_nt: TGCGCCAGCAGCCAAGGACAGGGGGGCGATACGCAGTATTTT

v_call: TRBV6-5
clone_size: .
d_call: TRBD1
j_call: TRBJ2-1
cdr3_aa: CASSYSGQGSEQFF
cdr3_nt: TGTGCCAGCAGTTACTCTGGACAGGGAAGTGAGCAGTTCTTC

v_call: TRBV9
clone_size: .
d_call: .
j_call: TRBJ2-6
cdr3_aa: CASSGETGWTGANVLTF
cdr3_nt: TGTGCCAGCAGCGGAGAAACAGGCTGGACTGGGGCCAACGTCCTGACTTTC

v_call: TRBV27
clone_size: .
d_call: TRBD2
j_call: TRBJ2-4
cdr3_aa: CASSPLAGGGNIQYF
cdr3_nt: TGTGCCAGCAGTCCCCTAGCGGGGGGGGGGAACATTCAGTACTTC

v_call: TRBV4-2
clone_size: .
d_call: TRBD2
j_call: TRBJ2-7
cdr3_aa: CASSQRYSGVYEQYF
cdr3_nt: TGTGCCAGCAGCCAGCGGTATAGCGGGGTGTACGAGCAGTACTTC

v_call: TRBV5-1
clone_size: many
d_call: .
j_call: TRBJ2-2
cdr3_aa: CASSLLGGEELFF
cdr3_nt: TGCGCCAGCAGCCTCCTAGGGGGGGAGGAGCTGTTTTTT

v_call: TRBV20-1
clone_size: .
d_call: TRBD1
j_call: TRBJ2-5
cdr3_aa: CSATRQGTETQYF
cdr3_nt: TGCAGTGCTACCCGACAGGGGACAGAGACCCAGTACTTC

v_call: TRBV7-2
clone_size: .
d_call: .
j_call: TRBJ2-3
cdr3_aa: CASSLEATTTTDTQYF
cdr3_nt: TGTGCCAGCAGCTTAGAGGCCACAACTACCACAGATACGCAGTATTTT

v_call: TRBV20-1
clone_size: many
d_call: TRBD2
j_call: TRBJ2-3
cdr3_aa: CSAQSPSGGVGDTQYF
cdr3_nt: TGCAGTGCCCAATCCCCTAGCGGGGGGGTAGGAGATACGCAGTATTTT

v_call: TRBV6-5
clone_size: few
d_call: .
j_call: TRBJ2-5
cdr3_aa: CASSIGVSSVTQYF
cdr3_nt: TGTGCCAGCAGCATTGGGGTTAGCTCGGTGACCCAGTACTTC

v_call: TRBV7-2
clone_size: few
d_call: .
j_call: TRBJ2-3
cdr3_aa: CASSFGTARRTQYF
cdr3_nt: TGTGCCAGCAGCTTCGGGACTGCTAGGCGTACGCAGTATTTT

v_call: TRBV29-1
clone_size: .
d_call: TRBD2
j_call: TRBJ2-5
cdr3_aa: CSVEAWMERGGQETQYF
cdr3_nt: TGCAGCGTTGAAGCCTGGATGGAGCGGGGGGGCCAAGAGACCCAGTACTTC

v_call: TRBV19
clone_size: .
d_call: .
j_call: TRBJ2-2
cdr3_aa: CASRDRPNTGELFF
cdr3_nt: TGTGCCAGTCGAGACAGGCCAAACACCGGGGAGCTGTTTTTT

v_call: TRBV6-5
clone_size: few
d_call: TRBD1
j_call: TRBJ1-1
cdr3_aa: CASSYDRVGTEAFF
cdr3_nt: TGTGCCAGCAGTTACGACAGGGTGGGAACTGAAGCTTTCTTT

v_call: TRBV6-6
clone_size: few
d_call: .
j_call: TRBJ2-3
cdr3_aa: CASTVSGKGDTQYF
cdr3_nt: TGTGCCAGCACTGTCAGCGGTAAGGGAGATACGCAGTATTTT

v_call: TRBV5-6
clone_size: few
d_call: .
j_call: TRBJ1-1
cdr3_aa: CASSLGRKAFF
cdr3_nt: TGTGCCAGCAGCTTGGGGAGGAAGGCTTTCTTT

v_call: TRBV7-2
clone_size: few
d_call: .
j_call: TRBJ2-1
cdr3_aa: CASSSLGVPLPFF
cdr3_nt: TGTGCCAGCAGCTCCCTGGGGGTCCCACTCCCGTTCTTC

v_call: TRBV25-1
clone_size: .
d_call: .
j_call: TRBJ2-5
cdr3_aa: CASSEYFALAGETQYF
cdr3_nt: TGTGCCAGCAGTGAATATTTCGCCCTAGCAGGGGAGACCCAGTACTTC

v_call: TRBV20-1
clone_size: .
d_call: .
j_call: TRBJ1-2
cdr3_aa: CSAFNSYGYTF
cdr3_nt: TGCAGTGCCTTTAACAGCTATGGCTACACCTTC

v_call: TRBV7-2
clone_size: few
d_call: TRBD2
j_call: TRBJ2-1
cdr3_aa: CASSSTGGSNNEQFF
cdr3_nt: TGTGCCAGCAGCTCGACGGGGGGATCAAACAATGAGCAGTTCTTC

v_call: TRBV4-3
clone_size: .
d_call: .
j_call: TRBJ2-3
cdr3_aa: CASSQDQETGTDTQYF
cdr3_nt: TGCGCCAGCAGCCAAGACCAAGAGACGGGCACAGATACGCAGTATTTT

v_call: TRBV19
clone_size: .
d_call: .
j_call: TRBJ1-5
cdr3_aa: CASRQRSLDSNQPQHF
cdr3_nt: TGTGCCAGTAGACAAAGGTCGTTAGATAGCAATCAGCCCCAGCATTTT

v_call: TRBV19
clone_size: few
d_call: TRBD2
j_call: TRBJ2-1
cdr3_aa: CASSTLPGRGGHDEQFF
cdr3_nt: TGTGCCAGTTCAACCCTCCCGGGGCGGGGGGGCCACGATGAGCAGTTCTTC

v_call: TRBV6-5
clone_size: few
d_call: .
j_call: TRBJ2-5
cdr3_aa: CASSYLKTQYF
cdr3_nt: TGTGCCAGCAGTTACTTAAAGACCCAGTACTTC